In its sample, the clone carrying this TCR beta chain was seen a few times. No antigen is known for it. Patients' urothelial carcinoma was locally advanced or metastatic. This entry belongs to a study of PD-L1 blockade in urothelial cancer. Overall study: Atezolizumab at 1,200 mg intravenously every 3 weeks was started by patients around 2014. Blood yielded a median of about 140,000 T cells per sample. Study-wide results and caveats: Lower pretreatment blood TCR clonality, under the median, predicted better survival, researchers reported.

The CDR3 extends over 14 amino acids. From germline, CDR1 is SGHDT and CDR2 YYEEEE. Trimming removed 4 bases from V and 0 bases from J, with 8 bases in between. Measured with immunoSEQ multiplex PCR; TCRdb has only the in-frame clones, and not every one. Among 75,000 to 90,000 clones listed, 82% were seen once. The clonotype comes from a man aged 65-85 years with urothelial cancer. The source was PBMCs, collected around atezolizumab (anti-PD-L1) treatment. The J gene is TRBJ2-4, the V gene TRBV5-6; D gene uncertain. This CDR3 reads CASSTLLAKNIQYF. Here the CDR3 DNA reads TGTGCCAGCAGCACCTTACTAGCCAAAAACATTCAGTACTTC.